This entry lists 16 T cell receptor beta chains sequenced from one sample in a study of blood T cell repertoires in COVID-19. TCRdb's table, derived via immunoSEQ multiplex PCR, lists solely in-frame clones and lacks some. The sample has about 200,000 clones; 84% are singletons. Material for sequencing was peripheral blood. Every receptor here comes from a human donor in a cohort sampled during active COVID-19.

The rearrangement links TRBV30 to TRBJ2-2; possibly TRBD2 for D (7 bases). V shed 4 bases and J shed 7 bases, with 16 bases lying between them. Germline CDR1 reads GTSNPN; CDR2 reads SVGIG (reference sequence). The CDR3 has 14 amino acids. The CDR3 bases are TGTGCCTGGACCGTAGGGGGGGCCGGCGGGGAGCTGTTTTTT. Translating it yields CAWTVGGAGGELFF.

V usage is TRBV7-6 and J usage is TRBJ1-2; TRBD1 matches at 7 bases. This CDR3 region has 14 residues. V dropped 3 bases and J dropped 2; count of bases not matched to a gene: 3. CDR1 SGHVS and CDR2 FNYEAQ come from the germline V gene. CDR3 loop: CASSLTGSNYGYTF. The CDR3 nucleotides read TGTGCCAGCAGCTTGACAGGGTCCAACTATGGCTACACCTTC.

This chain connects TRBV6-5 to TRBJ1-2; 10 bases line up with TRBD1. V was pared by 0 bases and J by 3 bases, with 4 bases of the junction left unmatched. The length of the CDR3 is 16 residues. Germline loops: CDR1 MNHEY, CDR2 SVGAGI. CDR3 coding DNA: TGTGCCAGCAGTTACTCGAGGACAGGGGGGCACTATGGCTACACCTTC. It translates to CASSYSRTGGHYGYTF.

The table lists this clone with a few counts. As DNA, the CDR3 is TGTGCCAGCAGCTACGGAACTAGCGGGGCTTACAATGAGCAGTTCTTC. It is translated as CASSYGTSGAYNEQFF. The V call is TRBV3-1 (or the pseudogene TRBV3-2), the J call TRBJ2-1; the match to TRBD2 covers 10 bases. With 5 bases clipped from V and 4 bases from J, the junction kept 8 bases outside the gene matches. This CDR3 comprises 16 residues. Germline CDR1 LGHDT, CDR2 YNNKEL (reference sequence).

The chain employs TRBV27 and TRBJ1-2, with 7 bases lining up with TRBD1. This CDR3 has 14 residues. Germline CDR1 is MNHEY and CDR2 is SMNVEV (reference sequence). V dropped 4 bases and J dropped 8; count of bases not matched to a gene: 10. CDR3 sequence: CASSSPGRGSGYTF. The CDR3 nucleotides are TGTGCCAGCAGTTCCCCCGGCAGGGGGTCCGGCTACACCTTC.

This rearrangement joins TRBV28 to TRBJ1-1; TRBD1 matches at 7 bases. The trim removed 5 bases at V and 6 bases at J, leaving 6 bases unmatched. Germline loops: CDR1 MDHEN, CDR2 SYDVKM. CDR3 length: 13 amino acids. The CDR3 region is CASSPVDRAEAFF. In DNA form, the CDR3 reads TGTGCCAGCAGTCCCGTTGACAGGGCTGAAGCTTTCTTT.

V gene TRBV6-5 combines with J gene TRBJ1-1; a weak D match, TRBD1 (5 bases). Trimming cost V 6 bases and J 4 bases, with 15 bases left between them. The CDR3 runs 14 residues. The germline CDR1 and CDR2 sequences are MNHEY and SVGAGI. The chain's CDR3 is CASSHDGGRTEAFF. CDR3 bases: TGTGCCAGCAGCCACGACGGGGGTCGCACTGAAGCTTTCTTT.

The chain combines TRBV3-1 (or the pseudogene TRBV3-2) with TRBJ2-7; 9 bases match TRBD1. The CDR3 has 14 residues. CDR1 is LGHDT, CDR2 YNNKEL, per germline (reference sequence). V shed 3 bases, J shed 1 base, and the junction held 1 base outside the gene matches. CDR3 bases: TGTGCCAGCAGCCATGGGACAGGGTCCTACGAGCAGTACTTC. This gives the protein CASSHGTGSYEQYF.

V gene TRBV19 combines with J gene TRBJ1-1; TRBD1 is a possible D gene (5 bases). V lost 6 bases, J lost 0 bases, and 11 bases lay in between. CDR1 and CDR2 (germline): LNHDA, SQIVND (reference sequence). The CDR3 runs 14 residues. The CDR3 is CASRQQEMNTEAFF. The CDR3 DNA reads as TGTGCCAGTAGGCAACAGGAGATGAACACTGAAGCTTTCTTT.

The J gene is TRBJ2-5, the V gene TRBV28; TRBD1 matches 11 bases. The CDR3 spans 16 residues. The trim removed 2 bases at V and 6 bases at J, leaving 8 bases unmatched. Germline V gene lookup returns CDR1 MDHEN and CDR2 SYDVKM. The CDR3 is CASSLLGQGAVKTQYF. The DNA for the CDR3 is TGTGCCAGCAGTTTACTCGGACAGGGGGCGGTGAAGACCCAGTACTTC. Together with reference TRBV28 and TRBJ2-5, the CDR3 gives the full variable domain: DVKVTQSSRYLVKRTGEKVFLECVQDMDHENMFWYRQDPGLGLRLIYFSYDVKMKEKGDIPEGYSVSREKKERFSLILESASTNQTSMYLCASSLLGQGAVKTQYFGPGTRLLVL.

The chain has TRBV2 and TRBJ2-7; 7 positions match TRBD2. J gave up 0 bases and V 7 bases, and 3 bases lay outside the gene matches. The CDR3 runs to 13 residues. CDR1 and CDR2 from the germline V gene are SNHLY and FYNNEI. CDR3 nucleotides: TGTGCCAGCAAGGGCGGGAGCTCCTACGAGCAGTACTTC. It codes for CASKGGSSYEQYF.

In this sample, this clone turned up once. This chain links TRBV4-2 with TRBJ2-7; possible D gene TRBD2, 5 bases. Germline CDR1 and CDR2: LGHNA and YNFKEQ. The CDR3 sequence is 13 residues long. Trimming left V 3 bases short and J 7 bases short, with 13 bases between. CDR3 protein: CASSQPSREEQYF. The CDR3 DNA follows: TGTGCCAGCAGCCAGCCCAGTAGGGAGGAGCAGTACTTC.

The chain couples TRBV6-5 to TRBJ2-3, with 9 nucleotides matching TRBD1. CDR1 is MNHEY, CDR2 SVGAGI, per germline. The CDR3 runs 13 residues. The junction had 2 bases not matched to a gene; V was cut back by 6 bases and J by 4 bases. The CDR3 DNA sequence: TGTGCCAGCAGCCGGGACAGGGCAGATACGCAGTATTTT. Protein sequence: CASSRDRADTQYF.

The chain combines TRBV19 with TRBJ2-3, with 7 bases matching TRBD2. The J segment lost 5 bases and the V segment lost 5 bases, leaving 13 bases of the junction unmatched. CDR3 length: 16 residues. Per germline, CDR1 LNHDA and CDR2 SQIVND (reference sequence). Here the CDR3 DNA reads TGTGCCAGTAGTCGACTGAGGGAGGGCGTAGGAGATACGCAGTATTTT. Its protein product is CASSRLREGVGDTQYF.

The J gene is TRBJ2-7, the V gene TRBV5-1, with TRBD2 identical over 8 bases. Trimming cost V 6 bases and J 1 base; bases outside gene matches: 6. This CDR3 contains 14 residues. Germline V lookup: CDR1 SGHRS, CDR2 YFSETQ. CDR3 sequence: CASKTGLASYEQYF. In DNA form, the CDR3 reads TGCGCCAGCAAAACAGGACTAGCTTCCTACGAGCAGTACTTC.

The chain links TRBV28 to TRBJ2-5; 8 bases line up with TRBD2. CDR1 is MDHEN, CDR2 SYDVKM, per germline. V was clipped by 0 bases and J by 2 bases; unmatched bases: 2. This CDR3 spans 15 amino acids. Here the CDR3 DNA reads TGTGCCAGCAGTTTATGGGCTAGCGGGCAAGAGACCCAGTACTTC. Protein sequence: CASSLWASGQETQYF.